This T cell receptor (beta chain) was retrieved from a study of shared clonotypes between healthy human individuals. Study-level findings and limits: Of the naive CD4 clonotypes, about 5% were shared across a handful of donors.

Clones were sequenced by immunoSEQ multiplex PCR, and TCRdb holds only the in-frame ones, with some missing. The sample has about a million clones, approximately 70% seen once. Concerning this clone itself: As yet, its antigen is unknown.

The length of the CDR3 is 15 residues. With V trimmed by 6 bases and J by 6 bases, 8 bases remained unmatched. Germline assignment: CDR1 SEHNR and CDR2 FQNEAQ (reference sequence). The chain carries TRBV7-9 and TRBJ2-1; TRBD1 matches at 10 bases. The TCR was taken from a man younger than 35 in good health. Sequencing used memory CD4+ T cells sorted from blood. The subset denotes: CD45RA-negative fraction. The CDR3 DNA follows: TGTGCCAGCAGTTTCGCGGGACAGGGGACCAATGAGCAGTTCTTC. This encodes CASSFAGQGTNEQFF. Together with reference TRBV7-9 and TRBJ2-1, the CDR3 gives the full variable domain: DTGVSQNPRHKITKRGQNVTFRCDPISEHNRLYWYRQTLGQGPEFLTYFQNEAQLEKSRLLSDRFSAERPKGSFSTLEIQRTEQGDSAMYLCASSFAGQGTNEQFFGPGTRLTVL.